The present TCR beta chain was sequenced within a study of blood T cell repertoires in COVID-19 (dated by TCRdb to between 2020 and 2021). About the full investigation: Samples covering the acute and convalescent phases of COVID-19 were provided by collaborators in the United States, Italy and Spain. A freely available public database, intended as a resource for researchers studying the immune response to SARS-CoV-2, is where the repertoires were released. Where HLA class I and class II types were available, the types were taken from metadata supplied by the sample provider, not from assay-based typing. Sample metadata almost always included a de-identified subject ID, COVID-19 status, age in years and sex. The prospective study material was composed of cDNA or gDNA derived from T cells, B-cell-depleted T cells, or PBMCs. Subjects who had been exposed to COVID-19, were actively infected with it, or had recovered from it provided the deeply sampled blood TCRbeta repertoires that made up the dataset. Samples were obtained from the ongoing ImmuneRACE study (first 160 participants) and from 1,000 to 1,500 subjects provided by 6 global collaborators. Overall study results and their limits: How much clinical and demographic metadata was included differed by source and by participant, and the metadata was provided uncurated.

The collaborating institutions used their own protocols to collect whole blood in K2EDTA tubes. For TCRbeta analysis, collaborators shipped samples as frozen whole blood, isolated PBMCs, or DNA extracted from either of those sample types. Germline trimming: 2 bases from V, 7 bases from J; junction bases outside gene matches: 2. From the cysteine up to the phenylalanine, the CDR3 has a length of 14 residues. Only the CDR3 region is kept as DNA, spanning 42 bases read in frame from base 1. The germline V gene gives CDR1 as KGHDR and CDR2 as SFDVKD. TCRbeta CDR3 regions were amplified from genomic DNA using the immunoSEQ Assay, a bias-controlled multiplex PCR. The study's own analysis went as follows. The number of nucleated cells in each sample was estimated from the amplification of reference gene primers within the assay. To quantify the absolute abundance of each unique TCRbeta CDR3 rearrangement, sequence reads were collapsed and filtered. Productive Simpson clonality was computed per sample as the square root of Simpson's diversity index over productive rearrangements. Held by TCRdb, this immuneACCESS table contains in-frame sequences only and omits some clones. Under half of the omission traces to an unresolved V gene where checked; the cause of the rest is unknown. V and J calls and clone size follow that table, whereas D and trimming were derived from the DNA. For this sample the table gives 300,000 to 450,000 clones, of which around 85% were detected only once. Jointly, the top ten make up more than 3% of the sample.

This clone was seen a handful of times. Its binding antigen is unknown. Base qualities are not at hand, and no much larger clone is one base apart. Sequenced input: peripheral blood. The TCR originated in a woman younger than 35 with acute or convalescent COVID-19. The sequence is built from TRBV24-1 and TRBJ2-2; 8 nucleotides in the junction match TRBD1. The base sequence is TGTGCCACCAGTGATTCCAGGGGGCTCGGGGAGCTGTTTTTT. This codes for CATSDSRGLGELFF.